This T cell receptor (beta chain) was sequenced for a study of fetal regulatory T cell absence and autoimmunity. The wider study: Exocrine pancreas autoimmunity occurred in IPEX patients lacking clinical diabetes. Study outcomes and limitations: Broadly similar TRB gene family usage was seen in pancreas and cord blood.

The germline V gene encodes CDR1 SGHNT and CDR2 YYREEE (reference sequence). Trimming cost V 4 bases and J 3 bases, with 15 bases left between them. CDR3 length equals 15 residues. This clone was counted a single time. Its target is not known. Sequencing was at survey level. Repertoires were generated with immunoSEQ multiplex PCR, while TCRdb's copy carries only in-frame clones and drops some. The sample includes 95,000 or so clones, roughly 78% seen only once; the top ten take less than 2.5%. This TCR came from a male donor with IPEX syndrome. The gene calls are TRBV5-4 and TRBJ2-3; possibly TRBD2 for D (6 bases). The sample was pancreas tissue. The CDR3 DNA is TGTGCCAGCAGCGGCCCGGGAGTAATTACAGATACGCAGTATTTT. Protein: CASSGPGVITDTQYF.